The present entry profiles one T cell receptor beta chain with its context. Its antigen is unknown. These data come from a study of radiation and T cells in renal cell carcinoma. Study-level results: Top tumor clonotypes rose in blood 2 weeks post-radiation, then contracted.

Time point of the sample: blood 4 weeks post-SBRT, at nephrectomy. Treatment indicated: 15 Gy SBRT to primary tumor, nephrectomy 4 weeks later. The patient's renal cell carcinoma had clear cell pathology. Clones were sequenced by immunoSEQ multiplex PCR, and TCRdb holds only the in-frame ones, with some missing. In the table there are just over 95,000 clones, around 83% of which are singletons. The V gene lost 2 bases and the J gene lost 5 bases, with 15 bases spanning the gap. Germline V gives CDR1 MNHEY, CDR2 SVGAGI. The CDR3 sequence is 15 residues long. The TCR was taken from a man aged 60 to 69 with renal cell carcinoma. The source was blood, collected from a patient whose treatment included radiotherapy and nephrectomy. The genes are TRBV6-5 and TRBJ2-5; no clear D gene. CDR3 in DNA: TGTGCCAGCAGTTACGACGGCAACTTTGATGAGACCCAGTACTTC. Translation: CASSYDGNFDETQYF.